These T cell receptor beta chains were read from a single sample in a study of T-cell reconstitution after alpha-beta-depleted transplantation in children. TCRdb processed the PCR reads anew with MiXCR; each CDR3 protein has one entry. Of about 150,000 distinct CDR3 sequences in the sample, roughly 9% were seen once. The specimen was PBMCs, mostly from graft donor cells, collected 180 days after TCRalphabeta/CD19-depleted stem cell transplant. These receptors originate from a female patient aged 2 to 10 who had a stem cell transplant for congenital amegakaryocytic thrombocytopenia, so the T cells may come from the graft donor. The CDR3 runs from the conserved cysteine through the conserved F or W. The D gene is left open where the match is weak. The size of a clone is reported for some rows only, either as once, few or many, or as a class for expanded clones.

TRBV7-2,NA,NA,TRBJ1-2,TGTGCCAGCAGCCAACCGTGGGACAATGACTATGGCTACACCTTC,CASSQPWDNDYGYTF
TRBV3-1,NA,NA,TRBJ2-1,TGTGCCAGCAGCCAAGATGGGGACACCTACAATGAGCAGTTCTTC,CASSQDGDTYNEQFF
TRBV20-1,NA,NA,TRBJ2-2,TGCAGTGCAACGGGGGGCGCGAACACCGGGGAGCTGTTTTTT,CSATGGANTGELFF
TRBV7-8,NA,many,TRBJ2-1,TGTGCCAGCAGCACCCCTACGGGAGACTATGAGCAGTTCTTC,CASSTPTGDYEQFF
TRBV7-6,NA,many,TRBJ2-3,TGTGCCAGCAGCCAGTGGGGAGCAGATACGCAGTATTTT,CASSQWGADTQYF
TRBV5-1,TRBD1,NA,TRBJ2-7,TGCGCCAGCAGCTTGTTAAGTCGAACAGGGGGCGGCTACGAGCAGTACTTC,CASSLLSRTGGGYEQYF
TRBV28,NA,many,TRBJ2-1,TGTGCCAGCAGTTTTGGGGGAGTGTTCTACAATGAGCAGTTCTTC,CASSFGGVFYNEQFF
TRBV27,NA,many,TRBJ2-7,TGTGCCAGCGGTCTCTCCGAGCAGTACTTC,CASGLSEQYF
TRBV6-8,NA,many,TRBJ1-1,TGTGCCAGCAGTTACTCGCCACTGGGCACTGAAGCTTTCTTT,CASSYSPLGTEAFF
TRBV6-1,NA,many,TRBJ2-1,TGTGCCAGCAGTGAGCGGACTCCGCCCTTGGGCAATGAGCAGTTCTTC,CASSERTPPLGNEQFF
TRBV4-3,TRBD2,many,TRBJ2-7,TGCGCCAGCAGCCAAGACCCAGGGAGGGACTACGAGCAGTACTTC,CASSQDPGRDYEQYF
TRBV4-1,NA,many,TRBJ2-7,TGCGCCAGCAGCCAAGAGGACCGGTACTACGAGCAGTACTTC,CASSQEDRYYEQYF
TRBV6-1,NA,NA,TRBJ1-1,TGTGCCACCAACTTACCCGCCGAAGCTTTCTTT,CATNLPAEAFF
TRBV12-3/TRBV12-4,NA,many,TRBJ1-6,TGTGCCAGCAGTTTCGGGGGGGCGCGGAGGAATTCACCCCTCCACTTT,CASSFGGARRNSPLHF
TRBV5-1,NA,many,TRBJ2-5,TGTGCCAGCAGTTTAGCGCGGGAGACCCAGTACTTC,CASSLARETQYF
TRBV28,NA,many,TRBJ1-4,TGTGCCAGCAGTTCCCGACAGGCAACTAATGAAAAACTGTTTTTT,CASSSRQATNEKLFF
TRBV28,TRBD1,many,TRBJ1-5,TGTGCCAGCAGTTTAAGTCCGGGACAGGCCATTCAGCCCCAGCATTTT,CASSLSPGQAIQPQHF
TRBV20-1,TRBD2,NA,TRBJ2-1,TGCAGTGCCGTACTAGCGGGAGGGGGGGGTGAGCAGTTCTTC,CSAVLAGGGGEQFF
TRBV20-1,TRBD2,many,TRBJ2-7,TGCAGTGCGCCACGACTAGCGGAGCCCCTGGAGCAGTACTTC,CSAPRLAEPLEQYF
TRBV5-1,TRBD1,many,TRBJ2-5,TGCGCCAGCAGCTTTGGGACAGGTGCCGTGTACCAAGAGACCCAGTACTTC,CASSFGTGAVYQETQYF
TRBV5-1,NA,NA,TRBJ2-7,TGCGCCAGCAAGGAAGACAGATTCCAACGAGAATACGAGCAGTACTTC,CASKEDRFQREYEQYF
TRBV7-2,NA,many,TRBJ1-4,TGTGCCAGCAGCTTGACAGGAACTAATGAAAAACTGTTTTTT,CASSLTGTNEKLFF
TRBV6-4,NA,many,TRBJ2-1,TGTGCCAGCAGTCCCTCGCCAGCGAATGAGCAGTTCTTC,CASSPSPANEQFF
TRBV19,NA,NA,TRBJ1-5,TGTGCCAGTAGTCAACAGTTGAATCAGCCCCAGCATTTT,CASSQQLNQPQHF
TRBV20-1,NA,many,TRBJ2-3,TGCAGTGCTCCTGCGACCGGCGGTACGCAGTATTTT,CSAPATGGTQYF
TRBV20-1,TRBD1,many,TRBJ1-1,TGCAGTGCTAGAAACAGCCACAGGGGGAACACTGAAGCTTTCTTT,CSARNSHRGNTEAFF
TRBV7-2,NA,NA,TRBJ2-1,TGTGCCAGCAGCTTATCTAGGGTGGGGGAGCAGTTCTTC,CASSLSRVGEQFF
TRBV6-6,TRBD1,many,TRBJ1-3,TGTGCCAGCAGCCGGACAGGGGGAAACACCATATATTTT,CASSRTGGNTIYF
TRBV30,TRBD2,many,TRBJ2-3,TGTGCCTGGAGTTCGGGACTAGTGGAGACGCAGTATTTT,CAWSSGLVETQYF
TRBV5-5,TRBD1,many,TRBJ2-7,TGTGCCAGCAGCGTAGGACAGGGGAGGTCCTACGAGCAGTACTTC,CASSVGQGRSYEQYF
TRBV20-1,NA,NA,TRBJ1-1,TGCAGTGCTAGAGCACTAAACACTGAAGCTTTCTTT,CSARALNTEAFF